Sequencing of this T cell receptor beta chain was carried out in a study of blood T cell repertoires in COVID-19. Overall study: The samples span acute and convalescent COVID-19 from the United States, Italy and Spain.

The CDR3 covers 17 residues. J lost 2 bases, V lost 0 bases, and 6 bases had no gene match. Germline assignment: CDR1 SGDLS and CDR2 YYNGEE. Profiling relied on immunoSEQ multiplex PCR, and the TCRdb table lists in-frame clones only, not all of them. The profile shows 350,000 or so clones, around nine tenths of them singletons. Someone with COVID-19 had been met by exposed participants within 2 weeks before study entry. The chain links TRBV9 to TRBJ2-3, with 10 bases lining up with TRBD2. The material sequenced was PBMCs or T cells enriched from blood (not recorded which). The clonotype originates from a woman between 25 and 40 years old who had been exposed to COVID-19. In DNA, the CDR3 is TGTGCCAGCAGCGTAGGGTCTAGCGGGAGATTCACAGATACGCAGTATTTT. This sequence encodes CASSVGSSGRFTDTQYF.